The text below deals with one T cell receptor beta chain. In this sample, this clone turned up once. Its binding antigen is unknown. No much larger clone exists at a distance of one base, and base qualities are not known. CDR1 SNHLY and CDR2 FYNNEI were looked up in the germline V gene. Reading from cysteine to phenylalanine, the CDR3 counts 17 amino acids. Just the 51-base CDR3 DNA is kept, in frame starting at base 1. Germline trimming amounts to 5 bases on V and 1 base on J, with 11 as the count of junction bases outside the gene matches. In the ViraFEST assay, PBMC were stimulated with viral peptide pools, and antigen-specific CD4+ T cell clonotypes were then identified by expansion using TCR sequencing. After less than 13 days of culture, CD4+ T cells were isolated with the EasySep CD4+ T cell isolation kit. None of the healthy vaccine recipients had a prior SARS-CoV-2 infection, which was confirmed by nucleocapsid antibody tests that came back negative both before and after vaccination. Approximately 2 million PBMC per well were cultured in IMDM with around 5% human AB serum, 7.5 to 10 IU/ml IL-2 and gentamicin, plus 10 ug/ml peptides. Half of the culture medium was replaced with fresh IL-2-containing medium on days 3 and 7. Unless noted otherwise, every peptide stimulation condition was cultured in triplicate wells. PBMC were separated from whole blood using Ficoll-Paque Plus gradient centrifugation and were then either cryopreserved at -140C or used fresh. Overlapping peptide pools spanned the spike proteins of SARS-CoV-2 and the common cold coronaviruses HCoV-NL63, HCoV-OC43 and HCoV-229E. The QIAamp micro DNA kit was used to extract genomic DNA from the cultured CD4+ T cells.

The data stem from a study of vaccination effects on CD4 cells after COVID-19 (dated by TCRdb to between 2020 and 2023). Broadly, across the study: Each participant received two doses of an mRNA SARS-CoV-2 vaccine, either BNT162b2 or mRNA-1273. The full study included roughly 10 COVID-19 convalescent patients and a few SARS-CoV-2-naive healthy vaccine recipients. Cultures from other donors in the study were sequenced with the Oncomine TCR Beta short-read assay on an Illumina iSeq 100. SARS-CoV-2 spike-specific CD4+ TCR repertoires from before and after mRNA vaccination were compared in COVID-19 convalescent patients and in infection-naive vaccine recipients.

Preparation of the library involved the immunoSEQ multiplex PCR assay. TCR beta CDR3 sequencing was performed on DNA from the cultured, isolated CD4+ T cells. Under the source paper's analysis protocol: Non-productive TCR sequences were removed and reads were trimmed to the CDR3 region, keeping CDR3s of at least 7 amino acids. The MANAFEST web app was used to pick out antigen-specific clonotypes by comparing their expansion in peptide wells with that in reference cultures. To be called positive, a clone needed expansion at FDR<0.05 compared with the reference and with all other wells, an odds ratio greater than 5, and a frequency greater than 0.1% in two replicate wells. Cross-reactive clonotypes were defined as significantly expanded in SARS-CoV-2 spike wells and in at least one common cold coronavirus spike condition. CDR3 similarity was assessed by Levenshtein distance using the stringdist R package, and unrooted trees were constructed with ape in R 3.6.1. TCRdb mirrors the immuneACCESS table, restricted to in-frame sequences. Some clones are absent from its copies; in checked studies, under half trace to an unresolved V gene, and the reason for the others is unknown. V, J and clone size were drawn from that table, and D and trimming were deduced from the DNA. The sample table shows around 66,000 clones, and 60% to 80% are seen once. The ten largest clones represent 3.5% to 4.5% of the sample.

What the study reported, not specific to this receptor: Marked clonal contraction was observed in both infection-induced and vaccine-induced clones at late post-vaccination timepoints, consistent with waning T cell responses. Limitations of the study were the small number of convalescent patients and the absence of early post-infection timepoints. In healthy vaccine recipients, vaccine-induced clones were almost all SARS-CoV-2 mono-reactive, with only 1 of 255 being cross-reactive with common cold coronaviruses.

The source of this sequence is a human donor who received a COVID-19 vaccine. The source was CD4+ T cells from PBMCs cultured with HCoV-OC43 spike peptides, collected before COVID-19 vaccination. The intended sense of this specimen's cell subset or site label: HCoV-OC43 spike overlapping peptide pool stimulation. The chain uses TRBV2 and TRBJ2-3; TRBD1 lines up with 8 middle nucleotides. CDR3 loop: CASSPGTGWDGTDTQYF. The sequenced DNA is TGTGCCAGCAGTCCAGGGACAGGTTGGGATGGCACAGATACGCAGTATTTT.